This T cell receptor (beta chain) was sequenced for a study of T cells in Graves' hyperthyroidism and ophthalmopathy. Ten or more counts support this clonotype. The target antigen is unknown. Study-wide results and caveats: In the analysis, a 13 V-J model separated ophthalmopathy from stable hyperthyroidism.

Amplified TCR beta CDR3 regions derived from RNA transcripts. When the TCR CDR3 underwent first-round RT-PCR, the HTBI primer set was used. A single record per CDR3 protein comes from TCRdb applying MiXCR to the multiplex PCR reads. The table includes 530,000 or so distinct CDR3 sequences, 46% detected once. The study left out patients who had uncontrolled infection, other autoimmune disease, pregnancy or lactation. The CDR3 spans 14 residues. CDR1 SGHTS and CDR2 YDEGEE come from the germline V gene. Losses at the gene ends were 4 bases for V and 4 bases for J; bases not matched to a gene: 7. The chain employs TRBV5-8 and TRBJ1-1, with 7 nucleotides matching TRBD1. The receptor was isolated from a woman younger than 35 with Graves' hyperthyroidism. Sequencing was done on a sample of peripheral blood or thyroid tissue (not recorded which). Written as DNA, the CDR3 is TGTGCCAGCAGCGTTGGGACAGTAGGCACTGAAGCTTTCTTT. The encoded protein is CASSVGTVGTEAFF.